Each of the 13 T cell receptor beta chains below was sequenced from the same sample in a study of T cell changes during pregnancy in multiple sclerosis. Sequencing used immunoSEQ multiplex PCR; TCRdb keeps in-frame clones, though not all of them. Among 45,000 to 55,000 clones listed, 90% to 95% were seen once. This sample comprised peripheral blood, obtained in the third trimester of pregnancy. These receptors were taken from a female donor with multiple sclerosis, enrolled in a pregnancy study.

This chain joins TRBV6-5 and TRBJ2-5, with D hard to call. V lost 0 bases and J lost 3, with 11 bases in between. Germline CDR1 and CDR2: MNHEY and SVGAGI. The CDR3 totals 15 residues. CDR3 bases: TGTGCCAGCAGTTACTCGAAACAGACGGAAGAGACCCAGTACTTC. It encodes CASSYSKQTEETQYF.

The genes are TRBV10-2 and TRBJ2-7; weak D call: TRBD2 (6 bases). V lost 3 bases and J 5 bases, leaving 14 bases between the germline ends. The CDR3 is 14 residues long. Germline values: CDR1 WSHSY, CDR2 SAAADI. The CDR3 is CASSEQRAVNEQYF. Written as DNA, the CDR3 is TGCGCCAGCAGTGAACAGCGGGCGGTTAACGAGCAGTACTTC.

This chain uses TRBV18 with TRBJ2-5, with a weak D call TRBD2 (5 bases). Germline CDR1 is KGHSH and CDR2 is LQKENI. Trimming shortened V by 2 bases and J by 5 bases, and 9 bases separated the two germline ends. The CDR3 contains 13 residues. The CDR3 spells CASSPGRGETQYF. In DNA, the CDR3 is TGTGCCAGCTCACCAGGGAGAGGGGAGACCCAGTACTTC.

This clone was counted between two and nine times. J is TRBJ1-2 and V is TRBV7-9, with 10 positions matching TRBD1. The length of the CDR3 is 17 residues. With V trimmed by 2 bases and J by 4 bases, 10 bases remained unmatched. Germline CDR1 reads SEHNR; CDR2 reads FQNEAQ (reference sequence). The CDR3 is CASSLYLDRGHLYGYTF. In nucleotides, the CDR3 is TGTGCCAGCAGCTTATACCTCGACAGGGGGCATCTCTATGGCTACACCTTC.

The rearrangement joins TRBV28 to TRBJ1-1, with TRBD1 as a possible D gene (5 bases). Germline CDR1 is MDHEN and CDR2 is SYDVKM. CDR3 length: 14 amino acids. V lost 5 bases, J lost 7 bases, and 17 bases lay in between. The CDR3: CASSPGGRGVEAFF. CDR3 DNA sequence: TGTGCCAGCAGTCCCGGGGGGAGAGGGGTTGAAGCTTTCTTT.

This chain joins TRBV6-6 and TRBJ2-5; a possible D gene is TRBD1 (5 bases). The CDR3 is 14 residues long. V lost 6 bases, J lost 5 bases, and 16 bases lay in between. Germline CDR1 reads MNHNY; CDR2 reads SVGAGI (reference sequence). In nucleotides, the CDR3 is TGTGCCAGCAGCCAGGGAACCCACCCGGAGACCCAGTACTTC. Translation: CASSQGTHPETQYF.

Within the sample, this clone is medium-sized. The rearrangement joins TRBV21-1 to TRBJ1-1; no check of the table's D call, TRBD1, against the DNA was made. TRBV21-1 is flagged as a pseudogene. The CDR3 extends over 18 amino acids. In DNA, the CDR3 is TGTGCCAGCAGCAAAGAGAGGGGGACAGGGGGACCGAACACTGAAGCTTTCTTT. Its translation is CASSKERGTGGPNTEAFF.

The chain carries TRBV9 and TRBJ2-2; 9 bases align to TRBD1. Germline V CDR1 and CDR2: SGDLS, YYNGEE. The CDR3 contains 17 residues. Trimming at V came to 2 bases and at J to 5 bases, leaving 10 bases not matched to a gene. The DNA for the CDR3 is TGTGCCAGCAGCGTCCTTCAAGGGACAGGGAGGACCGGGGAGCTGTTTTTT. It is translated as CASSVLQGTGRTGELFF.

The chain couples TRBV7-2 to TRBJ1-3; 8 bases line up with TRBD1. The CDR3 is 16 amino acids. Trimming cost V 5 bases and J 0 bases; bases outside gene matches: 6. Germline CDR1 and CDR2: SGHTA and FQGNSA. This CDR3 is CASSPRGRSSGNTIYF. The CDR3 nucleotides read TGTGCCAGCAGCCCCAGGGGGCGCAGCTCTGGAAACACCATATATTTT. The whole variable domain, remainder taken from reference TRBV7-2 and TRBJ1-3, is GAGVSQSPSNKVTEKGKDVELRCDPISGHTALYWYRQSLGQGLEFLIYFQGNSAPDKSGLPSDRFSAERTGGSVSTLTIQRTQQEDSAVYLCASSPRGRSSGNTIYFGEGSWLTVV.

The CDR3 protein is CASSESLAWGEQFF. As DNA, the CDR3 is TGTGCCAGCAGTGAAAGTCTAGCGTGGGGTGAGCAGTTCTTC. The rearrangement links TRBV2 to TRBJ2-1; D might be TRBD2 (6 bases). V lost 2 bases, J lost 9 bases, and 14 bases lay in between. Germline-derived CDR1 and CDR2 are SNHLY and FYNNEI. This CDR3 contains 14 residues.

This chain links TRBV28 with TRBJ2-7; D perhaps matches TRBD1 (5 bases). CDR3 length: 16 residues. Trimming removed 2 bases from V and 4 bases from J, with 18 bases in between. Germline CDR1 is MDHEN and CDR2 is SYDVKM. CDR3 amino acids: CASSLGVRQGAYEQYF. The CDR3 nucleotides read TGTGCCAGCAGTTTAGGGGTGCGGCAGGGCGCATACGAGCAGTACTTC. Based on the CDR3 plus reference TRBV28 and TRBJ2-7, the full variable domain is DVKVTQSSRYLVKRTGEKVFLECVQDMDHENMFWYRQDPGLGLRLIYFSYDVKMKEKGDIPEGYSVSREKKERFSLILESASTNQTSMYLCASSLGVRQGAYEQYFGPGTRLTVT.

The chain links TRBV9 to TRBJ2-5; D is perhaps TRBD1 (6 bases). This CDR3 spans 15 amino acids. V lost 0 bases and J lost 2, with 11 bases in between. The V gene's germline CDR1 is SGDLS and CDR2 YYNGEE. The CDR3 DNA reads TGTGCCAGCAGCGTAGGGACAGTTGCACAAGAGACCCAGTACTTC. Translating gives CASSVGTVAQETQYF.

This clone was observed a single time. This chain uses TRBV5-1 with TRBJ1-1, with D uncertain. The germline gives CDR1 SGHRS, CDR2 YFSETQ. The CDR3 has 15 residues. The V end was cut by 1 base, the J end by 0 bases, with 10 bases between. In nucleotides, the CDR3 is TGCGCCAGCAGCTTGACCCCCGGGATGAACACTGAAGCTTTCTTT. This encodes CASSLTPGMNTEAFF.